The 16 T cell receptor beta chains reported below all come from one sample, sequenced in a study of T-cell memory formation after mild COVID-19. MiXCR was run by TCRdb on the 5' RACE reads, yielding one entry per CDR3 protein. The sample has more than 120,000 distinct CDR3 sequences; 15% to 20% are singletons. Sequencing was done on a sample of PBMCs or a T cell subset sorted from them (not recorded which). Every receptor here comes from an adult woman who had mild COVID-19 (a few samples of this study predate the infection). Cell type and time point are not known.

This clonotype was observed a handful of times. CDR3 nucleotide sequence: TGTGCCAGCAGACGACAGGGGGCGGGTGGCTACACCTTC. Amino acid sequence: CASRRQGAGGYTF. J is TRBJ1-2 and V is TRBV12-3 or TRBV12-4; the match to TRBD1 covers 10 bases. The junction had 5 bases not matched to a gene; V was cut back by 6 bases and J by 7 bases. The CDR3 covers 13 residues.

Ten or more counts support this clonotype. The chain uses TRBV5-1 and TRBJ2-7, with 11 bases identical to TRBD2. This CDR3 is 16 amino acids long. The ends lost 4 bases at V and 3 bases at J; junction bases unmatched: 9. The V gene's germline CDR1 is SGHRS and CDR2 YFSETQ. Written as DNA, the CDR3 is TGCGCCAGCAGCGGCGGGACTAGCGGATTCTACTACGAGCAGTACTTC. Translating gives CASSGGTSGFYYEQYF.

The chain recombines TRBV25-1 with TRBJ1-1; D may be TRBD1 (5 bases). V lost 1 base and J lost 11, with 17 bases in between. The CDR3 length is 14 residues. Looked up from germline, CDR1 is MGHDK and CDR2 is SYGVNS. The CDR3 region is CASSESREGFGAFF. The CDR3 coding sequence is TGTGCCAGCAGTGAATCGAGAGAGGGGTTTGGGGCTTTCTTT.

This clonotype has a handful of counts. The chain is built from TRBV29-1 and TRBJ2-5, with D perhaps TRBD2 (6 bases). The germline CDR1 and CDR2 sequences are SQVTM and ANQGSEA. Trimming cost V 7 bases and J 2 bases, with 20 bases left between them. The CDR3 has 15 residues. CDR3 in DNA: TGCAGCGCAAGTCGGGACTCCAAACCTCAAGAGACCCAGTACTTC. Translated, it gives CSASRDSKPQETQYF. The complete variable domain, with remaining parts taken from reference TRBV29-1 and TRBJ2-5, reads SAVISQKPSRDICQRGTSLTIQCQVDSQVTMMFWYRQQPGQSLTLIATANQGSEATYESGFVIDKFPISRPNLTFSTLTVSNMSPEDSSIYLCSASRDSKPQETQYFGPGTRLLVL.

This clonotype was seen many times. This chain connects TRBV7-9 to TRBJ1-6; 8 bases map to TRBD1. From germline, CDR1 is SEHNR and CDR2 FQNEAQ (reference sequence). This CDR3 is built from 15 residues. V lost 5 bases to trimming and J lost 8 bases; unmatched junction nucleotides: 8. In DNA, the CDR3 is TGTGCCAGCAGCCGTGACGACAGGGGACATTCACCCCTCCACTTT. Protein sequence: CASSRDDRGHSPLHF.

This chain connects TRBV12-3 or TRBV12-4 to TRBJ2-1, with D hard to call. The CDR3 has 13 residues. The ends were cut back, 4 bases at V and 5 bases at J, with 9 bases in the middle. The DNA for the CDR3 is TGTGCCAGCAGTTCCCGACTGCACAATGAGCAGTTCTTC. Amino acid sequence: CASSSRLHNEQFF.

This clonotype was recorded a few times. J is TRBJ2-3 and V is TRBV7-2, with 8 bases identical to TRBD1. CDR3 size: 13 residues. V lost 8 bases and J lost 3; bases outside the gene matches: 4. Germline V gene sequence: CDR1 SGHTA, CDR2 FQGNSA. The CDR3 nucleotides read TGTGCCAGCTCGGACAGGGTGACAGATACGCAGTATTTT. It yields the protein CASSDRVTDTQYF.

In DNA form, the CDR3 reads TGTGCCACCAGTGGGGGACAGTATCTTAACAATGAGCAGTTCTTC. Its translation is CATSGGQYLNNEQFF. The chain joins TRBV24-1 to TRBJ2-1; 7 bases map to TRBD1. CDR1 and CDR2 (germline): KGHDR, SFDVKD. The CDR3 sequence is 15 residues long. V lost 5 bases to trimming and J lost 5 bases; unmatched junction nucleotides: 8.

This sequence joins TRBV24-1 and TRBJ2-3; D unresolved. The CDR3 runs to 13 residues. Deletions cut 4 bases from V and 3 bases from J, with 7 bases between. Germline CDR1 and CDR2: KGHDR and SFDVKD. The CDR3 region has the DNA TGTGCCACCAGTGACTCATTGACAGATACGCAGTATTTT. Protein: CATSDSLTDTQYF.

The chain couples TRBV11-1 to TRBJ1-1; no reliable D call. Per the germline V gene, CDR1 is SGHAT and CDR2 is FQDESV (reference sequence). CDR3 length: 13 residues. Between the trimmed V and J ends, which lost 2 bases and 6 bases, there was a span of 10 bases. DNA for the CDR3: TGTGCCAGCAGCTTACAGTACTGGGCTGAAGCTTTCTTT. The encoded protein is CASSLQYWAEAFF.

In regard to this clonotype: The DNA is omitted, as the CDR3 cannot be located on it reliably, and the CDR3 follows TCRdb's listing. The chain combines TRBV7-2 with TRBJ2-2; the D segment call TRBD2 is taken from the table without a DNA check. Germline values: CDR1 SGHTA, CDR2 FQGNSA. A total of 10 residues make up the CDR3, ends included. CDR3 protein: CAGRWGSCFF.

This clonotype was found a few times. The gene calls are TRBV24-1 and TRBJ2-1, with a tentative D call TRBD1 (5 bases). Germline-derived CDR1 and CDR2 are KGHDR and SFDVKD. The V end was cut by 0 bases, the J end by 8 bases, with 16 bases between. The length of the CDR3 is 16 residues. The CDR3 DNA reads as TGTGCCACCAGTGATTTGCGTTCGGGCAGGGAAGATGAGCAGTTCTTC. Translated, it gives CATSDLRSGREDEQFF.

This clonotype was counted ten times or more. V is TRBV20-1 and J is TRBJ2-5; 13 bases align to TRBD2. The CDR3 has 16 amino acids. CDR1 is DFQATT and CDR2 is SNEGSKA in the germline V gene (reference sequence). The ends lost 3 bases at V and 3 bases at J; junction bases unmatched: 7. The chain's CDR3 is CSARPSGLAGKETQYF. The CDR3 DNA is TGCAGTGCTAGGCCCTCGGGACTAGCGGGAAAAGAGACCCAGTACTTC.

This rearrangement joins TRBV5-1 to TRBJ2-7, with 7 bases aligning to TRBD1. The germline V gene has CDR1 SGHRS and CDR2 YFSETQ. After removal of 4 bases from V and 6 bases from J, the junction contained 13 bases not matched to a gene. The CDR3 has 15 residues. As DNA, the CDR3 is TGCGCCAGCAGCGCGGCCAGGGGGATGTCGCTCGAGCAGTACTTC. It encodes CASSAARGMSLEQYF.

This rearrangement joins TRBV18 to TRBJ2-3; 10 nucleotides agree with TRBD2. In germline, CDR1 is KGHSH, CDR2 LQKENI. The V and J ends lost 3 bases and 2 bases, in that order; junction bases with no gene match: 8. The CDR3 covers 17 residues. CDR3 nucleotides: TGTGCCAGCTCACCGTTGGGACTAGCGAGGGTCACAGATACGCAGTATTTT. It encodes CASSPLGLARVTDTQYF.

Note on this clonotype: The junction does not match germline at one end; this may be a read error. This chain connects TRBV5-1 to TRBJ1-2; D ambiguous. The CDR3 has 14 residues. The germline CDR1 and CDR2 sequences are SGHRS and YFSETQ. CDR3 nucleotide sequence: TGCGCCAGCAGCTCGGAACTACTTAACTCTGGCTACACCTTC. Protein product: CASSSELLNSGYTF.